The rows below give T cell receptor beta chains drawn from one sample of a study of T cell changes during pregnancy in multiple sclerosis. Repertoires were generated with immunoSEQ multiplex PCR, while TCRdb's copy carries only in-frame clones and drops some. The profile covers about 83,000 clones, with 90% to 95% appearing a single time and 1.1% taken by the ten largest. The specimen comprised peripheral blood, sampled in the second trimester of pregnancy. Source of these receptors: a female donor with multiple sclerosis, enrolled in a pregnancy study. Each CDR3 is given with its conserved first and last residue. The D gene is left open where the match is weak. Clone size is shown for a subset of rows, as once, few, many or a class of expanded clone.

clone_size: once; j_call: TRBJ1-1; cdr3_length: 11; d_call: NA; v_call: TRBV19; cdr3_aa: CASKAGTEAFF; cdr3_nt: TGTGCCAGCAAGGCAGGCACTGAAGCTTTCTTT
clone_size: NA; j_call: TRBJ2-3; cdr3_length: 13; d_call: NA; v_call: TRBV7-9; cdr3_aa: CASSLAAPDTQYF; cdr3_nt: TGTGCCAGCAGCTTAGCAGCTCCAGATACGCAGTATTTT
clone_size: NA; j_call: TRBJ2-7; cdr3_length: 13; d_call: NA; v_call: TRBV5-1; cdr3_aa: CASSLDRAYEQYF; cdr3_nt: TGCGCCAGCAGCTTGGATCGGGCCTACGAGCAGTACTTC
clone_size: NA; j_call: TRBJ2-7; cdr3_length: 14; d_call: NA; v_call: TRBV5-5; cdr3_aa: CASSLARASYEQYF; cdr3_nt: TGTGCCAGCAGCTTGGCCAGGGCCTCCTACGAGCAGTACTTC
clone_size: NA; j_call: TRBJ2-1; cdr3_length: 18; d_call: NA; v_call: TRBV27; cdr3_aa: CASSLGPRGGLTINEQFF; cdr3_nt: TGTGCCAGCAGTTTAGGACCTAGGGGGGGCCTAACCATCAATGAGCAGTTCTTC
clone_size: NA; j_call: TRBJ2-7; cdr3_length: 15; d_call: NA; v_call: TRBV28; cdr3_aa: CASYTRGKGSYEQYF; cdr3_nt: TGTGCCAGCTATACACGGGGGAAGGGGTCTTACGAGCAGTACTTC
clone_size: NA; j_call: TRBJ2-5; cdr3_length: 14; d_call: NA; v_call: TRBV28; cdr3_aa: CASRPRYQKETQYF; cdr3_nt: TGTGCCAGCAGACCCAGGTATCAGAAAGAGACCCAGTACTTC
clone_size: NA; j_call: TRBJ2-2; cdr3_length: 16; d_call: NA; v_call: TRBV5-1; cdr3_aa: CASSALGGGTAGELFF; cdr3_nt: TGCGCCAGCAGTGCCCTAGGCGGGGGCACGGCCGGGGAGCTGTTTTTT
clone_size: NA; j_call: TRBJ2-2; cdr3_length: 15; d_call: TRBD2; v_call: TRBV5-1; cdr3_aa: CASSGSLAVTGELFF; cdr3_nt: TGCGCCAGCAGTGGGAGCCTAGCGGTCACCGGGGAGCTGTTTTTT
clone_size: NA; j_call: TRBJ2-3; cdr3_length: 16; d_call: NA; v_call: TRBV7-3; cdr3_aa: CASSVDRGIGTDTQYF; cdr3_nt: TGTGCCAGCTCCGTCGATCGGGGGATCGGCACAGATACGCAGTATTTT
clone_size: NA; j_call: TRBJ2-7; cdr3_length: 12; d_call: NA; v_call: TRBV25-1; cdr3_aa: CASRQGPYEQYF; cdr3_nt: TGTGCCAGCAGACAGGGTCCCTACGAGCAGTACTTC
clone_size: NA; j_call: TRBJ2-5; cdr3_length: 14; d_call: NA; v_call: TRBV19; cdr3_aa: CASSPSLRGETQYF; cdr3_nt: TGTGCCAGTAGCCCCTCTCTTCGGGGGGAGACCCAGTACTTC
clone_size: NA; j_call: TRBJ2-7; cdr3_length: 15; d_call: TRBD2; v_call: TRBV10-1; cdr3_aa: CASRVPAGGGYEQYF; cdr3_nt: TGCGCCAGCAGGGTTCCCGCGGGAGGGGGCTACGAGCAGTACTTC
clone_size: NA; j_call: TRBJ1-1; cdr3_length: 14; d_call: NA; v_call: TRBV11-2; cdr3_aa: CASSQQGLGTEAFF; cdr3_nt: TGTGCCAGCAGCCAGCAGGGTCTGGGGACTGAAGCTTTCTTT
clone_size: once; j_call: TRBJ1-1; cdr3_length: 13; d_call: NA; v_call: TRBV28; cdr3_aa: CASSLGRRTEAFF; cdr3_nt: TGTGCCAGCAGTTTAGGAAGGAGGACTGAAGCTTTCTTT
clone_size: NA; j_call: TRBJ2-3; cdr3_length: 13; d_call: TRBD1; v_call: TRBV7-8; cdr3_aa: CASSSQGDDTQYF; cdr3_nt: TGTGCCAGCAGCTCTCAGGGGGACGATACGCAGTATTTT
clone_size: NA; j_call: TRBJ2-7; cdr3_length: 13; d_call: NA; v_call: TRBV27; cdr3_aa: CASRDTDNYEQYF; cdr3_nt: TGTGCCAGCAGGGATACAGATAACTACGAGCAGTACTTC
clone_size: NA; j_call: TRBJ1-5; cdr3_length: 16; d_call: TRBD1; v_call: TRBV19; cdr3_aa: CASSLRTGGTYQPQHF; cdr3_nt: TGTGCCAGTAGTCTCAGGACAGGGGGGACATATCAGCCCCAGCATTTT
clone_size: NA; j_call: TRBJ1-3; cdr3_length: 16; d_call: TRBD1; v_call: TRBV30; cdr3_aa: CAWSVRVRGSGNTIYF; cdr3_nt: TGTGCCTGGAGTGTACGAGTCAGGGGGTCCGGAAACACCATATATTTT
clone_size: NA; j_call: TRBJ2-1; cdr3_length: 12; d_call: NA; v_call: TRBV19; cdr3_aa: CASSIGFNEQFF; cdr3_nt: TGTGCCAGTAGTATTGGCTTTAATGAGCAGTTCTTC
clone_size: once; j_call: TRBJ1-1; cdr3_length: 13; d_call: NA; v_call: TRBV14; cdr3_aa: CASSQVTGNGAFF; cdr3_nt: TGTGCCAGCAGCCAAGTCACAGGGAATGGAGCTTTCTTT
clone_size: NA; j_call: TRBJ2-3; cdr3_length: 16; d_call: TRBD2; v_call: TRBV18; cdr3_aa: CASSPRRGGRIDTQYF; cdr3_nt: TGTGCCAGCTCACCGAGGAGAGGCGGGAGGATAGATACGCAGTATTTT
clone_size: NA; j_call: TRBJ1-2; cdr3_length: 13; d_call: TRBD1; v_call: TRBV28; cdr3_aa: CASSPTRGRGYTF; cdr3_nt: TGTGCCAGCAGTCCAACCAGGGGGCGCGGCTACACCTTC
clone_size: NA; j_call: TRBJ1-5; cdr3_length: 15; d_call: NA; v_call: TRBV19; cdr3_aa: CASSGTGSHNQPQHF; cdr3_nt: TGTGCCAGTAGTGGCACAGGGAGCCACAATCAGCCCCAGCATTTT
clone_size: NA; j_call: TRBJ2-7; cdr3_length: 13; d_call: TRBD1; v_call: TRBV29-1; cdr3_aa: CSVGQGSNYEQYF; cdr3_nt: TGCAGCGTGGGACAGGGCTCCAACTACGAGCAGTACTTC
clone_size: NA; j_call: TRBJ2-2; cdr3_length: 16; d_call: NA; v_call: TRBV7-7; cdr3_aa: CASSPSAAANTGELFF; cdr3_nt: TGTGCCAGCAGCCCCTCGGCGGCCGCGAACACCGGGGAGCTGTTTTTT
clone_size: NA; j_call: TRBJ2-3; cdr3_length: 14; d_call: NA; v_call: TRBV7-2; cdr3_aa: CASGMRGVADTQYF; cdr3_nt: TGTGCCTCAGGGATGCGGGGCGTGGCAGATACGCAGTATTTT
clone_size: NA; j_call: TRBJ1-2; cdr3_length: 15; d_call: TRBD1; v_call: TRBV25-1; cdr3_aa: CASSAPDRDAYGYTF; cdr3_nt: TGTGCCAGCAGTGCGCCCGACAGGGACGCTTATGGCTACACCTTC
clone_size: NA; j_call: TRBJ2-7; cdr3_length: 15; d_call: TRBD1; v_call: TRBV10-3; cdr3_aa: CAISESGTGAYEQYF; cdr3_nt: TGTGCCATCAGTGAATCCGGGACAGGGGCTTACGAGCAGTACTTC
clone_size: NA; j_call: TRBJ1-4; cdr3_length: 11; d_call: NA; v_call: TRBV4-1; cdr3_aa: CASRFGGELFF; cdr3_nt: TGCGCCAGCAGGTTTGGGGGGGAACTGTTTTTT
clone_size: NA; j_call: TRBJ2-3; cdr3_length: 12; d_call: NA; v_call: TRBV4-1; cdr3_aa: CASSLPSATQYF; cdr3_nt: TGCGCCAGCAGCCTTCCGTCTGCGACGCAGTATTTT
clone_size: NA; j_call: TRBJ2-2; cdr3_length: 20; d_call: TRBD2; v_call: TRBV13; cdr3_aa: CASSSLGTSGRPSNTGELFF; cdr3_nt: TGTGCCAGCAGCTCTCTAGGGACTAGCGGGAGACCCTCGAACACCGGGGAGCTGTTTTTT
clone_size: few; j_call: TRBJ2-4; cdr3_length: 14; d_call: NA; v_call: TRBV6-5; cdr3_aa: CATRGSGGKNIQYF; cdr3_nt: TGTGCCACCCGAGGGAGTGGTGGCAAAAACATTCAGTACTTC
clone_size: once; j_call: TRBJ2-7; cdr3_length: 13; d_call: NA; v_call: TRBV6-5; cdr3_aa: CASSPQGSSEQYF; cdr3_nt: TGTGCCAGCAGCCCACAGGGATCTAGCGAGCAGTACTTC
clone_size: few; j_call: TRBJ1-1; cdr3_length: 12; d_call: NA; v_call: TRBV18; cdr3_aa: CASSGGNTEAFF; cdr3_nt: TGTGCCAGCTCCGGGGGGAACACTGAAGCTTTCTTT
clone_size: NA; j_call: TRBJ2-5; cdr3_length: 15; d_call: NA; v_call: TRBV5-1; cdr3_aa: CASSFGGGPQETQYF; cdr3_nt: TGCGCCAGCAGCTTTGGAGGAGGGCCCCAAGAGACCCAGTACTTC
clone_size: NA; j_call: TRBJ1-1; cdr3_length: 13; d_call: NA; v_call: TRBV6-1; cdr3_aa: CASSETRNTEAFF; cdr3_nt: TGTGCCAGCAGTGAAACTCGGAACACTGAAGCTTTCTTT
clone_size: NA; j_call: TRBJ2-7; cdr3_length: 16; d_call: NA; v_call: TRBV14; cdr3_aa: CASSQVGSARGNEQYF; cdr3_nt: TGTGCCAGCAGCCAAGTAGGAAGCGCCAGAGGGAACGAGCAGTACTTC
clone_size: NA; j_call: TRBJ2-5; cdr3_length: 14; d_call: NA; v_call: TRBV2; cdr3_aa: CASSDGLYVETQYF; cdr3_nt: TGTGCCAGCAGTGATGGGCTATATGTGGAGACCCAGTACTTC
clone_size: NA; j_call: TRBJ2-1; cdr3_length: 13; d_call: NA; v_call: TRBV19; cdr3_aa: CASSIGVGNEQFF; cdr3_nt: TGTGCCAGTAGTATCGGAGTGGGTAATGAGCAGTTCTTC
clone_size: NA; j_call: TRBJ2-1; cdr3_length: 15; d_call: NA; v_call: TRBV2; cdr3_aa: CASSEQGSTGDEQFF; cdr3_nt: TGTGCCAGCAGTGAACAGGGAAGTACGGGAGATGAGCAGTTCTTC
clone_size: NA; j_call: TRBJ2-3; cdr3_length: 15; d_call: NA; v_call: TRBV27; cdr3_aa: CASSLYTGNTDTQYF; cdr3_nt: TGTGCCAGCAGTTTATACACAGGCAACACAGATACGCAGTATTTT
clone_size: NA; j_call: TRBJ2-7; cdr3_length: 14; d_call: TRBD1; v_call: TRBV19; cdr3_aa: CASSISGTGYEQYF; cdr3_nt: TGTGCCAGTAGTATTTCTGGGACAGGCTACGAGCAGTACTTC
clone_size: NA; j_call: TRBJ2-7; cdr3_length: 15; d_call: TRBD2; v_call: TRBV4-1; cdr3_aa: CASSQDLAGAYEQYF; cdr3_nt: TGCGCCAGCAGCCAAGATCTAGCGGGGGCCTACGAGCAGTACTTC
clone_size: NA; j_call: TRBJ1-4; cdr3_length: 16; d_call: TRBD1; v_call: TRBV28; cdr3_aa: CASSNLRDRVSEKLFF; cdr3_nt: TGTGCCAGCAGTAACCTGCGGGACAGGGTATCTGAAAAACTGTTTTTT
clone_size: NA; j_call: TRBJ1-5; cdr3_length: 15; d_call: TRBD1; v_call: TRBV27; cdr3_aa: CASSSGGAGNQPQHF; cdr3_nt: TGTGCCAGCAGTTCAGGGGGAGCGGGCAATCAGCCCCAGCATTTT
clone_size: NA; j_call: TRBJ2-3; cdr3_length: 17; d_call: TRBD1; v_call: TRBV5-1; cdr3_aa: CASSSPGQGSGTDTQYF; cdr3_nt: TGCGCCAGCAGCTCCCCGGGACAGGGTTCGGGCACAGATACGCAGTATTTT
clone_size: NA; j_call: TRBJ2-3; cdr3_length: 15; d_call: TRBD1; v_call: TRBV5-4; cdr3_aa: CASSPSRDRGYTQYF; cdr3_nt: TGTGCCAGCAGCCCGTCCCGGGACAGGGGGTATACGCAGTATTTT
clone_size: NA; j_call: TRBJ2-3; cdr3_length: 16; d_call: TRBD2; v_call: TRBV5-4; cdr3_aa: CASMAGGVLGTDTQYF; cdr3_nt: TGTGCCAGCATGGCGGGAGGGGTGTTGGGCACAGATACGCAGTATTTT